The entry below describes one T cell receptor beta chain. Its specificity is not known. The data originate from a study of blood T cells in healthy people across ages. Whole-study results and caveats: A roughly linear fall in TCR beta diversity per million T cells was seen with increasing age.

For the second PCR, which ran for about 6 to 11 cycles, a sample-barcoded 5' primer and a J-beta primer mix were used. TCRdb reanalysed the 5' RACE reads using MiXCR and keeps one entry per CDR3 protein. The sample carries around 1,000,000 distinct CDR3 sequences, almost 25% recorded once. The trim removed 7 bases at V and 7 bases at J, leaving 6 bases unmatched. This CDR3 is 13 amino acids long. These data are also associated with another study on T cells of mothers and their children. According to that study: Donors were a few healthy Caucasian mothers and their six children. Maternal samples each gave over 8 million TCR beta CDR3 reads, and child samples 2.5 million to 3.5 million each.

The sequenced sample consisted of blood. This sequence joins TRBV12-3 or TRBV12-4 and TRBJ2-1, with 8 bases identical to TRBD1. The TCR was taken from a girl aged 2-10 years in good health. CDR3 sequence: CASTPDRENEQFF. In DNA form, the CDR3 reads TGTGCCAGCACCCCGGACAGGGAGAATGAGCAGTTCTTC.